This record looks at one T cell receptor beta chain sequence and its context. The CDR3 covers 17 residues. The V gene end was trimmed by 4 bases and the J gene end by 4 bases; junction bases not matched to a gene: 14. CDR1 is MNHEY, CDR2 SMNVEV, per germline (reference sequence). The data belong to a study of T cell changes during pregnancy in multiple sclerosis. Here immunoSEQ multiplex PCR was the method, and the copy in TCRdb shows in-frame clones only, minus some. This sample carries 50,000 to 65,000 clones, approximately 93% of them seen once, and the ten largest clones take around 3%. Sequencing was performed on CD8+ T cells from peripheral blood mononuclear cells, taken in the second trimester of pregnancy. The source of this sequence is a female donor with multiple sclerosis, enrolled in a pregnancy study. V gene TRBV27 combines with J gene TRBJ1-1; TRBD1 agrees at 8 bases. The CDR3 DNA follows: TGTGCCAGCAGTTCCTATTCTCAGGGGGCGCGAAGCACTGAAGCTTTCTTT. This encodes CASSSYSQGARSTEAFF.